A selection of T cell receptor beta chains follows, all from one sample in a study of OX40 agonist ivuxolimab in advanced cancers. Assay used: immunoSEQ multiplex PCR; TCRdb lists only in-frame clones, some missing. The data hold 51,000 or so clones, with about four fifths observed a single time. The sequencing used CD4+ or CD8+ T cells sorted from blood, collected in a trial of the OX40 agonist ivuxolimab. These receptor sequences come from an adult with an advanced solid tumor such as melanoma, head and neck, liver or kidney cancer. CDR3s include the opening cysteine and the closing phenylalanine or tryptophan. The D gene is left open where the match is weak. Part of the rows lack a size; the others show once, few, many or a class for expanded clones.

NA	NA	TRBV5-1	TRBJ2-7	CASSSGPGAPYEQYF	TGCGCCAGCAGCTCTGGCCCAGGGGCCCCCTACGAGCAGTACTTC
NA	TRBD1	TRBV6-5	TRBJ2-7	CASSSGEAGGFHEQYF	TGTGCCAGCAGTTCCGGCGAAGCAGGGGGCTTCCACGAGCAGTACTTC
NA	TRBD1	TRBV7-2	TRBJ1-2	CASSGQATARGYTF	TGTGCCAGCAGTGGACAGGCCACAGCTAGGGGCTACACCTTC
NA	NA	TRBV5-3	TRBJ1-2	CARSHHMGDTF	TGTGCCAGAAGTCACCATATGGGGGACACCTTC
NA	TRBD1	TRBV28	TRBJ1-3	CASSRPGTGKSFSGNTIYF	TGTGCCAGCAGTCGTCCCGGGACAGGGAAATCCTTCTCTGGAAACACCATATATTTT
NA	TRBD1	TRBV27	TRBJ2-3	CASRLRATGFGTDTQYF	TGTGCCAGCAGACTAAGGGCGACAGGGTTTGGCACAGATACGCAGTATTTT
NA	TRBD1	TRBV6-5	TRBJ2-1	CASSRGQGHNEQFF	TGTGCCAGCAGTAGGGGACAGGGGCACAATGAGCAGTTCTTC
NA	TRBD2	TRBV5-8	TRBJ2-3	CASSASRGGLPRTDTQYF	TGTGCCAGCAGCGCAAGCCGGGGGGGCCTCCCTCGCACAGATACGCAGTATTTT
once	TRBD2	TRBV11-2	TRBJ2-7	CASSSGLAGRYEQYF	TGTGCCAGCAGCTCGGGCTTAGCGGGGCGCTACGAGCAGTACTTC
NA	NA	TRBV10-3	TRBJ2-5	CAISESTRETQYF	TGTGCCATCAGTGAGTCGACTCGGGAGACCCAGTACTTC
NA	NA	TRBV9	TRBJ1-1	CASRPGLNTEAFF	TGTGCCAGCAGACCGGGCTTGAACACTGAAGCTTTCTTT
NA	NA	TRBV7-2	TRBJ2-5	CASSLVGPRAETQYF	TGTGCCAGCAGCTTAGTCGGCCCAAGGGCAGAGACCCAGTACTTC
NA	NA	TRBV10-3	TRBJ1-4	CATRAEIATNEKLFF	TGTGCCACCCGAGCCGAGATCGCAACTAATGAAAAACTGTTTTTT
NA	NA	TRBV10-3	TRBJ2-1	CAINDLYNEQFF	TGTGCCATCAATGACTTGTACAATGAGCAGTTCTTC
NA	NA	TRBV27	TRBJ1-4	CASSLRPANEKLFF	TGTGCCAGCAGTTTAAGGCCGGCTAATGAAAAACTGTTTTTT
NA	NA	TRBV19	TRBJ1-5	CASSIRAGWNVPQHF	TGTGCCAGTAGTATAAGGGCAGGTTGGAATGTGCCCCAGCATTTT
once	NA	TRBV18	TRBJ1-4	CASSLTGEKLFF	TGTGCCAGCTCACTGACTGGGGAAAAACTGTTTTTT
NA	TRBD1	TRBV2	TRBJ1-5	CASSRTGQNQPQHF	TGTGCCAGCAGCCGGACAGGCCAAAATCAGCCCCAGCATTTT
NA	NA	TRBV19	TRBJ1-2	CASSIVAGRNYGYTF	TGTGCCAGTAGTATAGTCGCCGGTAGGAACTATGGCTACACCTTC
NA	NA	TRBV5-5	TRBJ2-7	CASSLVPGYSYEQYF	TGTGCCAGCAGCTTGGTCCCAGGCTACTCCTACGAGCAGTACTTC